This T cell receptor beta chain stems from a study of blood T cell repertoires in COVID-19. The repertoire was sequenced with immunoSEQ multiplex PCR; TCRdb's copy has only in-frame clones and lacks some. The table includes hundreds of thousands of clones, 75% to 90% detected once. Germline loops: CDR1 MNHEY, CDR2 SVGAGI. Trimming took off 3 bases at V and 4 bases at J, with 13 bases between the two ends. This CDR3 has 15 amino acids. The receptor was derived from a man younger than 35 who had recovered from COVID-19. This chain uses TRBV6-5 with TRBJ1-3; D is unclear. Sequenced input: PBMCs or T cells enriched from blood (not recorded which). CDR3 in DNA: TGTGCCAGCAGTTATGGGCTTCAGCAGGGAAACACCATATATTTT. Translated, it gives CASSYGLQQGNTIYF.